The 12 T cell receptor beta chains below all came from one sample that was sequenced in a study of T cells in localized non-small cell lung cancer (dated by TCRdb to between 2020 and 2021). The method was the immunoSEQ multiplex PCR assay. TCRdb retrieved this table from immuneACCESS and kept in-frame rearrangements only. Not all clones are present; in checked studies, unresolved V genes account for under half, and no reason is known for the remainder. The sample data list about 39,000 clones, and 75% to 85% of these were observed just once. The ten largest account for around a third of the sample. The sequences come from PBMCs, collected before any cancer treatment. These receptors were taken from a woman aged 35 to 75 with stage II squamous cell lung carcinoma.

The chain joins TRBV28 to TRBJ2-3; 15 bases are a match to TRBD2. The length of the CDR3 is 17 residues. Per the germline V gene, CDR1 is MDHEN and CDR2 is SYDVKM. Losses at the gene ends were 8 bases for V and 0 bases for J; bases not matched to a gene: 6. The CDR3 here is CASVGTSGGRSTDTQYF. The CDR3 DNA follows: TGTGCCAGCGTCGGGACTAGCGGGGGGCGCAGCACAGATACGCAGTATTTT.

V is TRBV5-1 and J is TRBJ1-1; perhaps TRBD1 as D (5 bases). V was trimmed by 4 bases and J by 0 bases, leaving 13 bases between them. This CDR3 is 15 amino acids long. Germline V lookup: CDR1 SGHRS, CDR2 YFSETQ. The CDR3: CASSQPGGLNTEAFF. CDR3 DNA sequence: TGCGCCAGCAGCCAGCCGGGGGGGTTGAACACTGAAGCTTTCTTT.

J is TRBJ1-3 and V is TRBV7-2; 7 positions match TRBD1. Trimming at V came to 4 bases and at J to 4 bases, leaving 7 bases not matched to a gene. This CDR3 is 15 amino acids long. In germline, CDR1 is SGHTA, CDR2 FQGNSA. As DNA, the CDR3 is TGTGCCAGCAGCTACCAGGGGGGACAAGGAAACACCATATATTTT. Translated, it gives CASSYQGGQGNTIYF.

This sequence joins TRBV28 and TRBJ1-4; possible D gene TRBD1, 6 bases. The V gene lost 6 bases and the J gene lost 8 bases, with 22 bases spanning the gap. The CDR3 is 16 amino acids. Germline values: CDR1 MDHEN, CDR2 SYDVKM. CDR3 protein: CASSPRRGARQEKLFF. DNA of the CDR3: TGTGCCAGCAGCCCCAGACGGGGGGCGCGACAAGAAAAACTGTTTTTT.

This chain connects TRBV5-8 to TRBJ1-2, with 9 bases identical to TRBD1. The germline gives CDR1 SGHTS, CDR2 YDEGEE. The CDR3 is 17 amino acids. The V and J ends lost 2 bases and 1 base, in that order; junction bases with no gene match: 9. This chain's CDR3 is CASSLQGAFSSNYGYTF. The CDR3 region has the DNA TGTGCCAGCAGCTTACAGGGGGCGTTTTCAAGTAACTATGGCTACACCTTC.

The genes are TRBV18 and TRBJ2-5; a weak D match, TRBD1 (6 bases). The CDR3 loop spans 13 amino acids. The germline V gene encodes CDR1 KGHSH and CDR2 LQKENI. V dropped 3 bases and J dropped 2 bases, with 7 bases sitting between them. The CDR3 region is CASSPDSQETQYF. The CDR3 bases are TGTGCCAGCTCACCGGACAGTCAAGAGACCCAGTACTTC.

The CDR3 DNA reads as TGTGCCAGCAGCTTGCTCTACAATGAGCAGTTCTTC. Translated: CASSLLYNEQFF. This chain connects TRBV7-2 to TRBJ2-1; D gene ambiguous. Germline CDR1 SGHTA, CDR2 FQGNSA. This CDR3 is built from 12 residues. Trimming left V 3 bases short and J 3 bases short, with 3 bases between.

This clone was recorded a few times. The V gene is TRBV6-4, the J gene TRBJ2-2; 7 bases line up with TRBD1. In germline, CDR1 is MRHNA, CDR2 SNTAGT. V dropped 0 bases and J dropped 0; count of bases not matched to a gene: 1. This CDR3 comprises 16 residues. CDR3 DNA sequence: TGTGCCAGCAGTGACTCAGGGGGCACGAACACCGGGGAGCTGTTTTTT. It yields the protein CASSDSGGTNTGELFF.

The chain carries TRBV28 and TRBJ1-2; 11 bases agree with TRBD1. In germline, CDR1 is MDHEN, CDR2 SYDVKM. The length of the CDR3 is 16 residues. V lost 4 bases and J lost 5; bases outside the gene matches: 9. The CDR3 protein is CASSSGQGEGTYGYTF. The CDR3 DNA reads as TGTGCCAGCAGTTCGGGACAGGGGGAGGGTACTTATGGCTACACCTTC.

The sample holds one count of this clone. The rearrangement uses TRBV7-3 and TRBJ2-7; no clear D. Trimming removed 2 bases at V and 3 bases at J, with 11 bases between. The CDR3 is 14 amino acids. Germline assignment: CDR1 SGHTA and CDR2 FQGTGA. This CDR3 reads CASSLDGPNYEQYF. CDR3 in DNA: TGTGCCAGCAGCTTAGATGGCCCCAACTACGAGCAGTACTTC.

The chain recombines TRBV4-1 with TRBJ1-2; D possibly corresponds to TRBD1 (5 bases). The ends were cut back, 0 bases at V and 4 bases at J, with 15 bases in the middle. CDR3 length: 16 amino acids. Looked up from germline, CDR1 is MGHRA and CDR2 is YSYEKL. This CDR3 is CASSQEVGGQLYGYTF. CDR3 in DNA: TGCGCCAGCAGCCAAGAAGTTGGAGGACAACTCTATGGCTACACCTTC.

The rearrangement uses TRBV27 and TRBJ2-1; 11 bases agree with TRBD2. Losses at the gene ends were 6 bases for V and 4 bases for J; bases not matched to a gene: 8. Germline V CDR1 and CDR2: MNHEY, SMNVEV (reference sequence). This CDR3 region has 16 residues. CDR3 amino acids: CASSGHSGGGYNEQFF. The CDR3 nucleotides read TGTGCCAGCAGCGGACATAGCGGGGGGGGATACAATGAGCAGTTCTTC.